The 17 T cell receptor beta chains below were found in one sample sequenced in a study of beta chain features in type 1 diabetes. All of the isolated RNA was reverse transcribed, so expressed TCRB transcripts were sequenced. Assay: immunoSEQ multiplex PCR; the TCRdb copy retains only in-frame clones and omits some. The table shows 220,000 or so clones, with about 63% occurring only once. The material sequenced was naive CD4+ T cells from blood. The origin of the receptors is a man aged 25-40 years in good health.

The chain links TRBV30 to TRBJ2-1; D unresolved. Trimming cost V 3 bases and J 6 bases, with 9 bases left between them. The length of the CDR3 is 12 residues. Per the germline V gene, CDR1 is GTSNPN and CDR2 is SVGIG (reference sequence). Here the CDR3 reads CAWRTLVNEQFF. The CDR3 DNA sequence: TGTGCCTGGAGAACCCTCGTCAATGAGCAGTTCTTC. Full variable domain (outside the CDR3, taken from reference TRBV30 and TRBJ2-1): SQTIHQWPATLVQPVGSPLSLECTVEGTSNPNLYWYRQAAGRGLQLLFYSVGIGQISSEVPQNLSASRPQDRQFILSSKKLLLSDSGFYLCAWRTLVNEQFFGPGTRLTVL.

This chain joins TRBV10-3 and TRBJ2-3; D ambiguous. V gave up 4 bases and J gave up 1 base, with 6 bases separating them. Looked up from germline, CDR1 is ENHRY and CDR2 is SYGVKD. The CDR3 totals 13 residues. CDR3: CAISALGTDTQYF. CDR3 coding DNA: TGTGCCATCAGTGCACTCGGCACAGATACGCAGTATTTT.

The CDR3 DNA is TGCGCCAGCAGCCAAGACAAGGGATCCACCGCAGATACGCAGTATTTT. As protein: CASSQDKGSTADTQYF. V gene TRBV4-3 combines with J gene TRBJ2-3; D gene unclear. CDR1 and CDR2 from the germline V gene are LGHNA and YSLEER. The germline V and J ends were trimmed by 0 bases and 4 bases, with 14 bases remaining between them. The CDR3 is 16 amino acids.

The rearrangement uses TRBV5-4 and TRBJ2-1, with 14 bases fitting TRBD2. The CDR3 totals 15 residues. Trimming took 4 bases from V and 7 from J; bases not matched to a gene: 4. CDR1 is SGHNT and CDR2 is YYREEE in the germline V gene (reference sequence). The DNA for the CDR3 is TGTGCCAGCAGCCGACTAGCGGGAGGGTGGAATGAGCAGTTCTTC. It codes for CASSRLAGGWNEQFF.

This clone was detected only a few times. CDR3 DNA sequence: TGCAGCGTTGGATGGCGGGGAAACCCCTACGAGCAGTACTTC. Translating gives CSVGWRGNPYEQYF. The chain has TRBV29-1 and TRBJ2-7; D may be TRBD2 (6 bases). The CDR3 totals 14 residues. Trimming cost V 4 bases and J 2 bases, with 15 bases left between them. The germline CDR1 and CDR2 sequences are SQVTM and ANQGSEA.

V and J are TRBV29-1 and TRBJ1-1; perhaps TRBD1 as D (5 bases). The germline gives CDR1 SQVTM, CDR2 ANQGSEA. The CDR3 is 11 amino acids. The CDR3 protein is CRAGENTEAFF. Here the CDR3 DNA reads TGCAGAGCGGGGGAGAACACTGAAGCTTTCTTT. Drawing the rest from reference TRBV29-1 and TRBJ1-1, the complete variable domain is SAVISQKPSRDICQRGTSLTIQCQVDSQVTMMFWYRQQPGQSLTLIATANQGSEATYESGFVIDKFPISRPNLTFSTLTVSNMSPEDSSIYLCRAGENTEAFFGQGTRLTVV.

The chain links TRBV29-1 to TRBJ2-5; 8 bases agree with TRBD2. Trimming at V came to 0 bases and at J to 5 bases, leaving 5 bases not matched to a gene. This CDR3 spans 14 amino acids. Germline-derived CDR1 and CDR2 are SQVTM and ANQGSEA. The CDR3 region is CSVEEGPSGETQYF. The CDR3 DNA reads as TGCAGCGTTGAAGAAGGACCTAGCGGGGAGACCCAGTACTTC.

This clone was found a few times. V is TRBV29-1 and J is TRBJ2-3; 11 positions match TRBD2. This CDR3 region has 13 residues. Germline V gene data show CDR1 as SQVTM and CDR2 as ANQGSEA. Trimming removed 4 bases from V and 8 bases from J; junction bases left unmatched: 5. As DNA, the CDR3 is TGCAGCGTTGGACTAGCGGGGTTGGGTACGCAGTATTTT. Its translation is CSVGLAGLGTQYF.

The count of this clone is one. The CDR3 spells CASSPGIWSTDTQYF. For the CDR3, the DNA is TGTGCCAGCAGCCCGGGGATATGGAGCACAGATACGCAGTATTTT. V usage is TRBV14 and J usage is TRBJ2-3, with a tentative D call TRBD2 (5 bases). Trimming cost V 4 bases and J 0 bases, with 11 bases left between them. CDR3 size: 15 residues. Germline assignment: CDR1 SGHDN and CDR2 FVKESK.

The V and J genes are TRBV18 and TRBJ1-6; D may be TRBD1 (5 bases). The length of the CDR3 is 13 residues. Between the trimmed V and J ends, which lost 2 bases and 14 bases, there was a span of 13 bases. Looked up from germline, CDR1 is KGHSH and CDR2 is LQKENI. CDR3 in amino acids: CASSPGTFSTLHF. The CDR3 DNA reads as TGTGCCAGCTCACCAGGGACGTTTTCCACCCTCCACTTT.

V and J are TRBV6-5 and TRBJ2-4, with TRBD1 matching over 7 bases. CDR3 length: 14 amino acids. V lost 5 bases and J lost 3; bases outside the gene matches: 4. Germline V gives CDR1 MNHEY, CDR2 SVGAGI. In nucleotides, the CDR3 is TGTGCCAGCAGTACCCGGGACAGCAAAAACATTCAGTACTTC. Amino acid sequence: CASSTRDSKNIQYF.

The genes are TRBV15 and TRBJ2-1; D gene ambiguous. Germline CDR1 is LNHNV and CDR2 is YYDKDF (reference sequence). The CDR3 length is 14 residues. The V end lost 3 bases, the J end lost 7 bases, and 13 bases lay between the germline ends. The CDR3, as DNA: TGTGCCACCAGCAGCTATACCGACTCAAATGAGCAGTTCTTC. This translates into CATSSYTDSNEQFF.

This clone was picked up a small number of times. V gene TRBV4-3 combines with J gene TRBJ2-3, with D possibly being TRBD1 (5 bases). Germline CDR1 is LGHNA and CDR2 is YSLEER. Trimming stripped 1 base from V and 6 bases from J, with 8 bases between. The CDR3 is 13 residues long. The CDR3 nucleotides read TGCGCCAGCAGCCAAGGCAGGGCCGATACGCAGTATTTT. Amino acid sequence: CASSQGRADTQYF.

As for this clone: This specimen includes other DNA sequences encoding the same CDR3. The rearrangement uses TRBV29-1 and TRBJ1-2; D gene ambiguous. Germline values: CDR1 SQVTM, CDR2 ANQGSEA. The CDR3 sequence is 11 residues long. V was cut by 2 bases and J by 4 bases, with 5 bases left in between. DNA for the CDR3: TGCAGCGTTGAAATTCTCTATGGCTACACCTTC. It translates to CSVEILYGYTF.

The gene calls are TRBV7-2 and TRBJ2-7; no firm D call. The CDR3 runs to 14 residues. The germline CDR1 and CDR2 sequences are SGHTA and FQGNSA. The V and J ends lost 1 base and 3 bases respectively, with 10 bases between them. The CDR3: CASSLGDTYYEQYF. In nucleotides, the CDR3 is TGTGCCAGCAGCTTAGGGGATACCTACTACGAGCAGTACTTC.

This rearrangement joins TRBV19 to TRBJ2-3; D is uncertain. Looked up from germline, CDR1 is LNHDA and CDR2 is SQIVND (reference sequence). With 6 bases removed from V and 6 bases from J, the gap between germline ends came to 10 bases. The CDR3 loop spans 12 amino acids. CDR3 DNA: TGTGCCAGTAGCCCCAGACGCGATACGCAGTATTTT. Translation: CASSPRRDTQYF.

Points on this clone: A read error may produce the germline difference seen at one junction end. The CDR3: CASSSLRAPGSHF. CDR3 nucleotides: TGTGCCAGCAGCTCCTTAAGAGCGCCGGGTTCACACTTC. The chain couples TRBV11-2 to TRBJ2-4; D is ambiguous. Germline CDR1 and CDR2: SGHAT and FQNNGV. The CDR3 contains 13 residues.